The sequence of this TCR beta chain was determined in a study of post-analysis software for immune sequencing data. The CDR3 spans 14 residues. Germline values: CDR1 DFQATT, CDR2 SNEGSKA (reference sequence). The V end lost 0 bases, the J end lost 6 bases, and 14 bases lay between the germline ends. In regard to this clonotype: The antigen is unknown.

Study results and caveats: The F measure placed samples prepared in the same batch into strongly shared clusters. Relative to controls, patients with multiple sclerosis showed significantly lower normalized Chao1 diversity. Patients used a few TRBV segments, including TRBV5-6, TRBV5-1 and TRBV20-1, more often than controls.

cDNA libraries of TCR beta carried unique molecular identifiers. Roughly 500,000 cDNA molecules came from around 1 to 9.1 million T cells. MiXCR, applied by TCRdb to the PCR reads, yields one record per CDR3 protein. The sample has fewer than 850,000 distinct CDR3 sequences; 25% to 30% are singletons. The J gene is TRBJ1-2, the V gene TRBV20-1; possible D gene TRBD1, 5 bases. Input material: blood. The clonotype was recovered from a girl aged 5 to 17 with multiple sclerosis. DNA of the CDR3: TGCAGTGCTAGAGATTTTGGGGCCGGGGATGGCTACACCTTC. This gives the protein CSARDFGAGDGYTF.